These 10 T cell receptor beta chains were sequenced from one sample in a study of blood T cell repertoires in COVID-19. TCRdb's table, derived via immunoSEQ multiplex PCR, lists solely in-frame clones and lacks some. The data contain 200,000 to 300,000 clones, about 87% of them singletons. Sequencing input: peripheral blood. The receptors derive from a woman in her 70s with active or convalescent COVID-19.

In DNA, the CDR3 is TGTGCCAGCAGCCCCGAGGGGGGCAATCAGCCCCAGCATTTT. It encodes CASSPEGGNQPQHF. This chain connects TRBV7-2 to TRBJ1-5; perhaps TRBD1 as D (6 bases). The CDR3 covers 14 residues. The germline CDR1 and CDR2 sequences are SGHTA and FQGNSA. V was pared by 5 bases and J by 2 bases, with 10 bases between.

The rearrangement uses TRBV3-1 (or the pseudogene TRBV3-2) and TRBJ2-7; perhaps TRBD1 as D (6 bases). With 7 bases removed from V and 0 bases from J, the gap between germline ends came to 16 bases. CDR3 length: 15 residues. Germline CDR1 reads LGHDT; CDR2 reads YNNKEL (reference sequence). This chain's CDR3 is CASTLGGRGSYEQYF. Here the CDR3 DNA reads TGTGCCAGCACCCTAGGGGGACGGGGCTCCTACGAGCAGTACTTC.

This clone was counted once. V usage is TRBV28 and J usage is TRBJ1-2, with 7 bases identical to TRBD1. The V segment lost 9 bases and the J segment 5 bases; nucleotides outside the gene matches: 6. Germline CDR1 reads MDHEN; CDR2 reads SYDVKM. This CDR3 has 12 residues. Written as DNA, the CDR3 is TGTGCCAGTCGGACAGGACTGTATGGCTACACCTTC. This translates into CASRTGLYGYTF.

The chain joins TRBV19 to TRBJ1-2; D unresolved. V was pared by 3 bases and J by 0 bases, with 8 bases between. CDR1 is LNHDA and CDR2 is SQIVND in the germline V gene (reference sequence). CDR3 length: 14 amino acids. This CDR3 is CASSILSSNYGYTF. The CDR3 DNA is TGTGCCAGTAGTATTTTGAGCTCTAACTATGGCTACACCTTC.

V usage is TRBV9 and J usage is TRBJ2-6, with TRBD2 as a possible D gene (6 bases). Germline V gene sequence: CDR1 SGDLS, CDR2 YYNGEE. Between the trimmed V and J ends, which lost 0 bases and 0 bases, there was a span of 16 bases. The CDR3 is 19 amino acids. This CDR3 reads CASSVEDRGLGSGANVLTF. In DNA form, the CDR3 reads TGTGCCAGCAGCGTAGAGGATAGGGGACTCGGCTCTGGGGCCAACGTCCTGACTTTC.

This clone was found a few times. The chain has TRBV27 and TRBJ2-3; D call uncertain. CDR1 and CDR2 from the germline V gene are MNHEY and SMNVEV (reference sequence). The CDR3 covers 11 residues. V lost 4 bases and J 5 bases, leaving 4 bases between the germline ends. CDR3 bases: TGTGCCAGCAGTTATATAGATACGCAGTATTTT. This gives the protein CASSYIDTQYF.

This CDR3 is CASSSQGAGEKLFF. CDR3 DNA: TGTGCCAGTAGTTCACAGGGGGCGGGAGAAAAACTGTTTTTT. The chain joins TRBV19 to TRBJ1-4; 9 positions agree with TRBD1. This CDR3 contains 14 residues. V trimming: 5 bases; J trimming: 8 bases; junction bases outside the gene matches: 6. Germline CDR1 is LNHDA and CDR2 is SQIVND (reference sequence).

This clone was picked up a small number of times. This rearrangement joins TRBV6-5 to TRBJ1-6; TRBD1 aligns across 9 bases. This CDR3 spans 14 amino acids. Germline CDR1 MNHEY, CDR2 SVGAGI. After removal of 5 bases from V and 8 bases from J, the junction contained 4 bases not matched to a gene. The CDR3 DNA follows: TGTGCCAGCAGTCGGACAGGGGCCGATTCACCCCTCCACTTT. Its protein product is CASSRTGADSPLHF.

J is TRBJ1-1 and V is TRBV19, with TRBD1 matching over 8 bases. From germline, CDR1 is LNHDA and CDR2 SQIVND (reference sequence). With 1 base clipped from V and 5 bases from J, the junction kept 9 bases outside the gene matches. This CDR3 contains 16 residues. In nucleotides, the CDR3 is TGTGCCAGTAGTATAGTTAACAGGGGGGTATCGACTGAAGCTTTCTTT. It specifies CASSIVNRGVSTEAFF.

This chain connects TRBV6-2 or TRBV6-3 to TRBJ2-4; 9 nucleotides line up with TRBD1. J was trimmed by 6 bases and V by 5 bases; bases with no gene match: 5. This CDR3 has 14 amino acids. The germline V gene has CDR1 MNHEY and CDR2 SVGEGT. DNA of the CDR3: TGTGCCAGCAGTGCCGGGACAGGGCGAAACATTCAGTACTTC. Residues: CASSAGTGRNIQYF.